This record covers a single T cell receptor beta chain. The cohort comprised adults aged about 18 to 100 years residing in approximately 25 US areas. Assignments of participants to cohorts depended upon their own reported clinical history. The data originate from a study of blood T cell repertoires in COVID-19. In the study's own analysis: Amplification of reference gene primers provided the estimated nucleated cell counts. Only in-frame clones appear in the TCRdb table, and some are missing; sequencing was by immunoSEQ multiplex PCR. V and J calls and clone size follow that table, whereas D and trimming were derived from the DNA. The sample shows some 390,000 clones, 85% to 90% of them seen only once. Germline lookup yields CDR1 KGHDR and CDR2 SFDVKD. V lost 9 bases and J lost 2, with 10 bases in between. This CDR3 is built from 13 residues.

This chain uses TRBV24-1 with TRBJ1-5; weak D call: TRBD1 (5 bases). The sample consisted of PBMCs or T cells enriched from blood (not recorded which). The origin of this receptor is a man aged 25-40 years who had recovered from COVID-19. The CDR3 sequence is CATGRDGNQPQHF. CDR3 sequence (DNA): TGTGCCACCGGCAGGGATGGCAATCAGCCCCAGCATTTT.